The clone carrying this T cell receptor beta chain has more than one count but fewer than ten. Its antigen is not known. The record originates from a study of T cell responses to AZD1222 COVID-19 vaccine. V shed 1 base and J shed 4 bases, with 11 bases lying between them. The CDR3 contains 15 residues. Germline values: CDR1 MNHNS, CDR2 SASEGT. Clones were read by immunoSEQ multiplex PCR, and TCRdb kept only the in-frame ones, dropping some. The table records 150,000 to 200,000 clones, about 89% of them present only once. General observations from the study: Distributed over spike, vaccine-associated CD4 TCRs predominated at 160-218 and 743-854.

The sample was peripheral blood, taken 28 days after the second AZD1222 dose. This sequence originates from an adult who received the AZD1222 COVID-19 vaccine. V usage is TRBV6-1 and J usage is TRBJ2-1; D gene uncertain. The CDR3 DNA sequence: TGTGCCAGCAGTGAAGGGGGTGGTGCTTACAATGAGCAGTTCTTC. Translating gives CASSEGGGAYNEQFF.